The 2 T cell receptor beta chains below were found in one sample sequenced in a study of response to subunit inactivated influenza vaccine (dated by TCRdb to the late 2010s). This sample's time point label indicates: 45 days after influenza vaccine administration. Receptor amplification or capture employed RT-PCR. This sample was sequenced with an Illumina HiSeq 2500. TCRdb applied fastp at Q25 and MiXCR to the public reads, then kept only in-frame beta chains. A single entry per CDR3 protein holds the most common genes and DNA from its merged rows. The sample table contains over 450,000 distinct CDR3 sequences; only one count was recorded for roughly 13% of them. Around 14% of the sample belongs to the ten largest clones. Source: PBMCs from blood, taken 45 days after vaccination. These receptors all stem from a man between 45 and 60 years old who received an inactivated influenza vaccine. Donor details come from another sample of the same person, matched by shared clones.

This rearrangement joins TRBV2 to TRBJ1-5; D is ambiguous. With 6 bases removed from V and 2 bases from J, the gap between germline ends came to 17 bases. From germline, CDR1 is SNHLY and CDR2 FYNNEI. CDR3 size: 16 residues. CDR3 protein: CASRDGSQWGNQPQHF. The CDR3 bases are TGTGCCAGCAGGGATGGGAGTCAGTGGGGCAATCAGCCCCAGCATTTT. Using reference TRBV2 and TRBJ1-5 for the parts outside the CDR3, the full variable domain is EPEVTQTPSHQVTQMGQEVILRCVPISNHLYFYWYRQILGQKVEFLVSFYNNEISEKSEIFDDQFSVERPDGSNFTLKIRSTKLEDSAMYFCASRDGSQWGNQPQHFGDGTRLSIL.

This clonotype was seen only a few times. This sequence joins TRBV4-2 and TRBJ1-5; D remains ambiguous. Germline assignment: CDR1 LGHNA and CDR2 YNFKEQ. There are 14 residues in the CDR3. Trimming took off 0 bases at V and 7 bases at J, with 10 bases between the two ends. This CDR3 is CASSQDGVNQPQHF. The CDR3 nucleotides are TGTGCCAGCAGCCAAGATGGGGTAAACCAGCCCCAGCATTTT.